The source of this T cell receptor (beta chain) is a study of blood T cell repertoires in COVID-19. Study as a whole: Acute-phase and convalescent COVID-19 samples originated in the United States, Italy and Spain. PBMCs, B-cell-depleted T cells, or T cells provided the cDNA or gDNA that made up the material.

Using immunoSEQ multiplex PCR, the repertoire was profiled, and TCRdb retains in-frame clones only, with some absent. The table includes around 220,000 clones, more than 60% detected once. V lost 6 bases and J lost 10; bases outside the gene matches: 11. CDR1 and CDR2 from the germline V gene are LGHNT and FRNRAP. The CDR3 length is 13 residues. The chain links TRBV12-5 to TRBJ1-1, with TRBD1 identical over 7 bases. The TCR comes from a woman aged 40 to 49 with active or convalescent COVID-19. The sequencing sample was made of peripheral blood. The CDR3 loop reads CASGPGQAVPAFF. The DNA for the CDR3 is TGTGCTAGTGGCCCCGGACAGGCTGTACCAGCTTTCTTT.